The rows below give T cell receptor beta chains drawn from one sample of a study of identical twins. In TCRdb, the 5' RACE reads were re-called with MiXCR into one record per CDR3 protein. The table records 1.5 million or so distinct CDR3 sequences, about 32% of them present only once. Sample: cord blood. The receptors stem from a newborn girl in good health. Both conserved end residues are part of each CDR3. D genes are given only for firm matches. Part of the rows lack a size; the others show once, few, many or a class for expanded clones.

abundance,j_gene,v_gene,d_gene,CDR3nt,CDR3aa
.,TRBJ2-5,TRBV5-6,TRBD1,TGTGCCAGCAGCTTTCAGGGGGCTACACTCCAAGAGACCCAGTACTTC,CASSFQGATLQETQYF
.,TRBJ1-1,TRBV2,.,TGTGCCAGCAACGGTCTCATGAACACTGAAGCTTTCTTT,CASNGLMNTEAFF
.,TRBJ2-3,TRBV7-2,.,TGTGCCAGCAGCTTCGTACCGGGGGTGTCAGATACGCAGTATTTT,CASSFVPGVSDTQYF
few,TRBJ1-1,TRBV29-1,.,TGCAGCGTCGCGGGGGAACTCAACACTGAAGCTTTCTTT,CSVAGELNTEAFF
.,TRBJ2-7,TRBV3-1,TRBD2,TGTGCCAGCAGCCTAATAGCGGGAATCTCCTACGAGCAGTACTTC,CASSLIAGISYEQYF
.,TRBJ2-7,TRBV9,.,TGTGCCAGCAGCGTAGGGCCCGGGGAATTTTACGAGCAGTACTTC,CASSVGPGEFYEQYF
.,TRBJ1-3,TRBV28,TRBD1,TGTGCCAGCAGTTTCTCACAGGGGCAGAGCCGAAACACCATATATTTT,CASSFSQGQSRNTIYF
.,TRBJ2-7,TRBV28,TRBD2,TGTGCCAGCAGTCCCCGGAGTAGCGGGGGAGTCTACGAGCAGTACTTC,CASSPRSSGGVYEQYF
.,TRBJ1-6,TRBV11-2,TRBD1,TGTGCCAGCAGCTGGACAGGGAATGGTAATTCACCCCTCCACTTT,CASSWTGNGNSPLHF
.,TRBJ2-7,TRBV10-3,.,TGTGCCATCAGTGAGGCCGGCCAGGCCTACGAGCAGTACTTC,CAISEAGQAYEQYF
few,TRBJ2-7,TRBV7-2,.,TGTGCCAGCAGCTTAGCGCTGATAGCCCCCAATGAGCAGTACTTC,CASSLALIAPNEQYF
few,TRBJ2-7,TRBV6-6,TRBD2,TGTGCCAGCAGCCTGGGACTAGCGGGAGCCGGAGGCCCCTACGAGCAGTACTTC,CASSLGLAGAGGPYEQYF
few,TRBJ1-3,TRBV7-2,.,TGTGCCAGCAGCTTAGTCGCAGGCTCTGGAAACACCATATATTTT,CASSLVAGSGNTIYF
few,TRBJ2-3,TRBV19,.,TGTGCCAGTAGTATTGTCGGAGCAGGGAGAAGCACAGATACGCAGTATTTT,CASSIVGAGRSTDTQYF
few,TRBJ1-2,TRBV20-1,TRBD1,TGCAGTGCCGCGACGCAGGGGGCGAATGGCTACACCTTC,CSAATQGANGYTF
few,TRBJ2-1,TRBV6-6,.,TGTGCCATACAACCCGGACGGGCGGACAATGAGCAGTTCTTC,CAIQPGRADNEQFF
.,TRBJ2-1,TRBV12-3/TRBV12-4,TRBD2,TGTGCCAGCAGTTTAGCGAGGGGACTAGCGGGGGTTTACAATGAGCAGTTCTTC,CASSLARGLAGVYNEQFF
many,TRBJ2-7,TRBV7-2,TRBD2,TGCGCCAGCAGCTTGGCTGGACTAGCGTCCTACGAGCAGTACTTC,CASSLAGLASYEQYF